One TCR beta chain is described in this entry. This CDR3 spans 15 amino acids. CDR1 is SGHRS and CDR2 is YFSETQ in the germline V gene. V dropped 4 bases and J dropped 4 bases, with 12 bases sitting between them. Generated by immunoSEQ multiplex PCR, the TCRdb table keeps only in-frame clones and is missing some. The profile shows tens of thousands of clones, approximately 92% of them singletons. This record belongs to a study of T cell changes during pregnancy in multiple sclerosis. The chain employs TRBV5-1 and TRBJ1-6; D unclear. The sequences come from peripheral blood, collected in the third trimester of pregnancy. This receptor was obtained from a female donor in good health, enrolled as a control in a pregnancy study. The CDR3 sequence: CASSITGDYNSPLHF. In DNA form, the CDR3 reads TGCGCCAGCAGCATAACGGGAGATTATAATTCACCCCTCCACTTT. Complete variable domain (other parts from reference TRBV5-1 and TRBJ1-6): KAGVTQTPRYLIKTRGQQVTLSCSPISGHRSVSWYQQTPGQGLQFLFEYFSETQRNKGNFPGRFSGRQFSNSRSEMNVSTLELGDSALYLCASSITGDYNSPLHFGNGTRLTVT.